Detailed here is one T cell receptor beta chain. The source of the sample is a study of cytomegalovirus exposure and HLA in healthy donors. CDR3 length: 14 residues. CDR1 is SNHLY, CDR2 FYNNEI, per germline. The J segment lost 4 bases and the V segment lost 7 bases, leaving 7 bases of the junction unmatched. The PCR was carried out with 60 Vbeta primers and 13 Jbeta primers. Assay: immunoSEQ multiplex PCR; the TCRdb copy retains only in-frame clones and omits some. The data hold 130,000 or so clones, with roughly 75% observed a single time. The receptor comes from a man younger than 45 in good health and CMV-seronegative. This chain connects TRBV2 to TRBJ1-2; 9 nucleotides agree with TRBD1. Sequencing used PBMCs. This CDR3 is CASTLDRGGYGYTF. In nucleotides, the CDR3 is TGTGCCAGCACTCTGGACAGGGGCGGCTATGGCTACACCTTC. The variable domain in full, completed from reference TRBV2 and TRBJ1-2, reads EPEVTQTPSHQVTQMGQEVILRCVPISNHLYFYWYRQILGQKVEFLVSFYNNEISEKSEIFDDQFSVERPDGSNFTLKIRSTKLEDSAMYFCASTLDRGGYGYTFGSGTRLTVV.